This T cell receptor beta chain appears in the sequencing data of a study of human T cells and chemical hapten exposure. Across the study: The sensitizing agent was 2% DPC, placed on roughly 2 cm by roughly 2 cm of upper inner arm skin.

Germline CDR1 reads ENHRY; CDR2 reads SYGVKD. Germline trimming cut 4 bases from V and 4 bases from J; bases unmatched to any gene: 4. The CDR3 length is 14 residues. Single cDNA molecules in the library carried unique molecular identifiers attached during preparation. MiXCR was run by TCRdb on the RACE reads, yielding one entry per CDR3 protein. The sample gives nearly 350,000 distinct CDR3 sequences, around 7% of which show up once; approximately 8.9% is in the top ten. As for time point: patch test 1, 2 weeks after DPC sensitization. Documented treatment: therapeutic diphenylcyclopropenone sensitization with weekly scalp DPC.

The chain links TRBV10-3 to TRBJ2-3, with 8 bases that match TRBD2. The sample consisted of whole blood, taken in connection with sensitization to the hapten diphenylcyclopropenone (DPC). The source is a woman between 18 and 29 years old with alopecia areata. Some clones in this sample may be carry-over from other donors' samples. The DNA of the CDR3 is TGTGCCATCAGTGGAGGGACTAGTGCAGATACGCAGTATTTT. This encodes CAISGGTSADTQYF.